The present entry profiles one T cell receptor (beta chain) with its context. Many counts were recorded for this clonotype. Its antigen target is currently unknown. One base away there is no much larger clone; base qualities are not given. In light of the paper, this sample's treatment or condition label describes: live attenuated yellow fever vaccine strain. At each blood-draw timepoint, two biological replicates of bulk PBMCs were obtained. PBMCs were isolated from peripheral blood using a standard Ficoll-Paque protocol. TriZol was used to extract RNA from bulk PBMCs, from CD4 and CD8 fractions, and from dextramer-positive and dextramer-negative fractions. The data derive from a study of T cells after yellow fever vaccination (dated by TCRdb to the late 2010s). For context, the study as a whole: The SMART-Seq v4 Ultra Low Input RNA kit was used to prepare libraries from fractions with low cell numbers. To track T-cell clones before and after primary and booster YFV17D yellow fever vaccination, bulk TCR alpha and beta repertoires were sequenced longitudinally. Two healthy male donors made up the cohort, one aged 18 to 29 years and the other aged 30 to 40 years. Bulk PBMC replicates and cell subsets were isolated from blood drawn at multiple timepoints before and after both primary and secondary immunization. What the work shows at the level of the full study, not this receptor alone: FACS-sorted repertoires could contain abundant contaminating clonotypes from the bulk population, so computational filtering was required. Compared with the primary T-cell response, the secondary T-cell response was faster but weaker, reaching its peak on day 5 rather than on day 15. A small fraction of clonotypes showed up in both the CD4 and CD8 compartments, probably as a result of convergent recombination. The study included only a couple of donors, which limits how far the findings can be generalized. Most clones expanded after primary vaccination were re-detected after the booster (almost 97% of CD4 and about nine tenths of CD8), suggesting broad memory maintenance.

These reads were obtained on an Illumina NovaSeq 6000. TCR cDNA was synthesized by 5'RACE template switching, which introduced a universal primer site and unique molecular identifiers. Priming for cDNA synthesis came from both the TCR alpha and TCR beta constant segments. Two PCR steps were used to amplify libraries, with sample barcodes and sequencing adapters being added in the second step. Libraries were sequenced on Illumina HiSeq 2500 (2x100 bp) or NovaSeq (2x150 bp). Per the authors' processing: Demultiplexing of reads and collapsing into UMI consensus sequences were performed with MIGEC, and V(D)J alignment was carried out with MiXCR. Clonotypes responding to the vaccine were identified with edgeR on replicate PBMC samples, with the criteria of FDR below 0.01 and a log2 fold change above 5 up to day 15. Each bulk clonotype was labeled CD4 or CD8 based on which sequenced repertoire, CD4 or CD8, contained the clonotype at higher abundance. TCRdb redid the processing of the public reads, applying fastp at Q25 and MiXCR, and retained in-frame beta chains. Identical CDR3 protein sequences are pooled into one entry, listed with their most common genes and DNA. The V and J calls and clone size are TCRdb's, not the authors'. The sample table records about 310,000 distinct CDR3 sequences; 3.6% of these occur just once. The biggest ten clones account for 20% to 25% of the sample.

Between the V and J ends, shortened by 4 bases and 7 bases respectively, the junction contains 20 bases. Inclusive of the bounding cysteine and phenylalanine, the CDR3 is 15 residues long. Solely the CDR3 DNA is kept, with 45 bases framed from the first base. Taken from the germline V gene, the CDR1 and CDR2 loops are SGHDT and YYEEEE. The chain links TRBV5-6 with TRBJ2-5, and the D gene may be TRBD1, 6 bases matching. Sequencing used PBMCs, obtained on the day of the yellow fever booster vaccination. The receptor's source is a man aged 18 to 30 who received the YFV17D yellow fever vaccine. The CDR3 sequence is CASSPESRDIGTQYF. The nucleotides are TGTGCCAGCAGCCCTGAGTCCCGGGACATTGGGACCCAGTACTTC.